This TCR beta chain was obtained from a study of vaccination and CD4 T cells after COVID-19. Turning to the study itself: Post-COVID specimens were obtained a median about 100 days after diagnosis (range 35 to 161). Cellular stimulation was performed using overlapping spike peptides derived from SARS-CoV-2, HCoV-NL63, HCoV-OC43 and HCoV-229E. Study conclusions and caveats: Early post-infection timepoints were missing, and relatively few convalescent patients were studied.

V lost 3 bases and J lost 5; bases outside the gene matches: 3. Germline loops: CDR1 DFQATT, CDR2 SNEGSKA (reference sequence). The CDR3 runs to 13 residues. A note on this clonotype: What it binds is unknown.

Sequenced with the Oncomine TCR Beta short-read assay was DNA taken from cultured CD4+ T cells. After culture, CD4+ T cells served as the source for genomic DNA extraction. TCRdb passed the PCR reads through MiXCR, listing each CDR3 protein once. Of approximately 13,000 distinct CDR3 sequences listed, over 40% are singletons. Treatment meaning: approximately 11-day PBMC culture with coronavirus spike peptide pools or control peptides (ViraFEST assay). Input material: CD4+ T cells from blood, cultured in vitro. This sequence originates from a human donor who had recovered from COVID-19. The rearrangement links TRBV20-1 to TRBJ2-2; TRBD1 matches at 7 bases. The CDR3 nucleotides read TGCAGTGCTAGTACAGGGGTTACCGGGGAGCTGTTTTTT. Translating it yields CSASTGVTGELFF.